This TCR beta chain was sequenced for a study of blood T cell repertoires in COVID-19 (dated by TCRdb to the early 2020s). The study in broad terms: Collaborator samples came from the United States, Italy and Spain and covered acute and convalescent phases of COVID-19. Subjects who had been exposed to COVID-19, were actively infected with it, or had recovered from it provided the deeply sampled blood TCRbeta repertoires that made up the dataset. The prospective study material was composed of cDNA or gDNA derived from T cells, B-cell-depleted T cells, or PBMCs. Where available, HLA class I and class II types were taken from metadata supplied by the sample provider and were not determined by assay-based typing. A de-identified subject ID, COVID-19 status, age in years and sex were almost always included in the sample metadata. The repertoires were released in a freely available public database intended as a resource for research on the immune response to SARS-CoV-2. The samples were drawn from the first 160 participants of the ongoing ImmuneRACE study and from 950 to 1,500 subjects provided by 6 global collaborators. The paper as a whole reports these results and caveats: The amount of clinical and demographic metadata varied by source and participant and was provided uncurated.

TCRbeta CDR3 regions were amplified from genomic DNA using the immunoSEQ Assay, a bias-controlled multiplex PCR. In the source study's methods: Nucleated cell counts per sample were estimated from amplification of reference gene primers within the assay. To quantify the absolute abundance of each unique TCRbeta CDR3 rearrangement, sequence reads were collapsed and filtered. For each sample, productive Simpson clonality was calculated by taking the square root of Simpson's diversity index across productive rearrangements. Entries here come from immuneACCESS through TCRdb and include only in-frame sequences with V and J called. Some clones fail to appear in such tables; in the studies checked, an unresolved V gene covers under half of the shortfall, and the cause of the remainder is unknown. For V, J and clone size, that table is used; D and trimming come from the DNA. This sample gives around 250,000 clones in total; 80% to 90% of them show up just once. The top ten clones comprise over 1.5% of the sample.

Sequences MDHEN (CDR1) and SYDVKM (CDR2) are obtained from the germline V gene. Including cysteine and phenylalanine, the CDR3 has 20 amino acids. Just CDR3 DNA is preserved here, 60 bases in frame from base 1. Here V drops 6 bases and J drops 1 base, and the junction holds 23 bases not matched to any gene. A remark on this clone: What this receptor recognizes is not known. Base-call qualities are not available, and no considerably larger clone is one nucleotide away.

Enrolling through a virtual design, the prospective study's participants ranged in age from roughly 18 to 90 years and lived across 24 United States geographic areas. In the prospective study, cohorts were assigned on the basis of participant-reported clinical history obtained from a screening survey and a study questionnaire. For ImmuneRACE Cohort 3, a participant was defined as recovered based on two consecutive negative NP/OP PCR tests, clearance by a healthcare professional, or resolution of symptoms. Each participant in the prospective study had whole blood, serum and a nasopharyngeal or oropharyngeal swab collected by mobile phlebotomists. Over a roughly 2-month period, participants in the prospective study had the option of providing additional blood draws and questionnaires. Before DNA extraction, prospective study blood samples were shipped either frozen or at room temperature.

The sequence links TRBV28 to TRBJ1-1, with 7 bases matching TRBD1. The specimen was PBMCs or T cells enriched from blood (not recorded which). The origin of this receptor is a woman between 50 and 59 years old who had recovered from COVID-19. The nucleotide sequence reads TGTGCCAGCAGACATCGGGACCACCGGACAGGACCACTCCGGAACACTGAAGCTTTCTTT. This yields the protein CASRHRDHRTGPLRNTEAFF.